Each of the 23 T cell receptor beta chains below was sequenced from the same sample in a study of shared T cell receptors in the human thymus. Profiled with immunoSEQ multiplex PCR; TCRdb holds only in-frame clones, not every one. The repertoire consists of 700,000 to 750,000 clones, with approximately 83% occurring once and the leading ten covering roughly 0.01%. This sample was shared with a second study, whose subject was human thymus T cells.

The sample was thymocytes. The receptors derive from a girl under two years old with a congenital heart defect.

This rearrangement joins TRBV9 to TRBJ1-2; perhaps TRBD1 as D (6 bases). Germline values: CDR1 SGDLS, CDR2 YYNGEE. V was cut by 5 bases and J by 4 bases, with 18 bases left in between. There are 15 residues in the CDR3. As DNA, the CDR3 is TGTGCCAGCAGTACCCAAACAGGGAGACCCTATGGCTACACCTTC. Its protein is CASSTQTGRPYGYTF.

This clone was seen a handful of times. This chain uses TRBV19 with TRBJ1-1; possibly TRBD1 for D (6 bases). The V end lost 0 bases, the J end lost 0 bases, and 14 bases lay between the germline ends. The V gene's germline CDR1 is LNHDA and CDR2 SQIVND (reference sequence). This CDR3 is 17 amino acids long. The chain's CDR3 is CASSIDLEGVLNTEAFF. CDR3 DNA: TGTGCCAGTAGTATAGATCTCGAGGGGGTTTTGAACACTGAAGCTTTCTTT.

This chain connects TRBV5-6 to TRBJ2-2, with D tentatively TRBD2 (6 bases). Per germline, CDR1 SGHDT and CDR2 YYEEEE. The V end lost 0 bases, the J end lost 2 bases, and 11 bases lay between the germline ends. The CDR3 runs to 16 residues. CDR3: CASSLAPGLNTGELFF. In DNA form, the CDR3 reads TGTGCCAGCAGCTTGGCCCCGGGACTTAACACCGGGGAGCTGTTTTTT.

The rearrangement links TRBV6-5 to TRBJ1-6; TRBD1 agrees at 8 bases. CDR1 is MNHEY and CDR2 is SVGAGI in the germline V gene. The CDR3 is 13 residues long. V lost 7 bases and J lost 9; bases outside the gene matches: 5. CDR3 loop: CASNNRGSSPLHF. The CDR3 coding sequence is TGTGCCAGCAACAACAGGGGGTCTTCACCCCTCCACTTT.

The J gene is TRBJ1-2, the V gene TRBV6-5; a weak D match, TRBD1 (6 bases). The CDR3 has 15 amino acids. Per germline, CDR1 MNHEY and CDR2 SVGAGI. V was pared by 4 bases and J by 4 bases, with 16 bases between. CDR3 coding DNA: TGTGCCAGCAGTTTCCAGGACAGTCCGTGCTATGGCTACACCTTC. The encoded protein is CASSFQDSPCYGYTF.

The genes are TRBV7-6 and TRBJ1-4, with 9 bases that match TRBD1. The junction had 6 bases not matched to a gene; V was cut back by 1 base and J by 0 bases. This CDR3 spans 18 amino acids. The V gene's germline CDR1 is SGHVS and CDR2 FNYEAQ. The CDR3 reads CASSLVGTGQATNEKLFF. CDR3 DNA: TGTGCCAGCAGCTTAGTGGGGACAGGGCAAGCAACTAATGAAAAACTGTTTTTT. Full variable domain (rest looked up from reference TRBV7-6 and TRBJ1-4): GAGVSQSPRYKVTKRGQDVALRCDPISGHVSLYWYRQALGQGPEFLTYFNYEAQQDKSGLPNDRFSAERPEGSISTLTIQRTEQRDSAMYRCASSLVGTGQATNEKLFFGSGTQLSVL.

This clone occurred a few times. The CDR3 bases are TGTGCCAGCAGTTGGGGACTGCCCCCCGTTACGCAGTATTTT. Amino acids: CASSWGLPPVTQYF. The V gene is TRBV6-5, the J gene TRBJ2-3; a weak D match, TRBD2 (6 bases). The V and J ends lost 4 bases and 8 bases respectively, with 16 bases between them. Germline CDR1 reads MNHEY; CDR2 reads SVGAGI. CDR3 size: 14 residues.

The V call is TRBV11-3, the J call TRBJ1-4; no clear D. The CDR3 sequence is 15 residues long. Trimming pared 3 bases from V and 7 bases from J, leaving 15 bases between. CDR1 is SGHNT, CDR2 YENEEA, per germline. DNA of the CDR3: TGTGCCAGCAGCTTGTTTTCCAGAAAGATTGAAAAACTGTTTTTT. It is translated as CASSLFSRKIEKLFF. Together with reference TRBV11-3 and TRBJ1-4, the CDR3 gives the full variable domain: EAGVVQSPRYKIIEKKQPVAFWCNPISGHNTLYWYLQNLGQGPELLIRYENEEAVDDSQLPKDRFSAERLKGVDSTLKIQPAELGDSAVYLCASSLFSRKIEKLFFGSGTQLSVL.

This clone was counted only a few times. CDR3 nucleotides: TGTGCCAGCAGTTTACCGCGGTTGAGGGAGCTGTTTTTT. Translating it yields CASSLPRLRELFF. The V call is TRBV6-6, the J call TRBJ2-2; D is unresolved. The CDR3 covers 13 residues. CDR1 is MNHNY and CDR2 is SVGAGI in the germline V gene (reference sequence). The V end was cut by 4 bases, the J end by 9 bases, with 12 bases between.

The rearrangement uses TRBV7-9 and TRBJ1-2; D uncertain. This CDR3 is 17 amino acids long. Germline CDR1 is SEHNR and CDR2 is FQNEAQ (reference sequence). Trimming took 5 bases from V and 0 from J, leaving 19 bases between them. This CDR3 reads CASSQPRARATNYGYTF. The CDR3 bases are TGTGCCAGCAGCCAACCGAGGGCAAGGGCAACTAACTATGGCTACACCTTC.

The CDR3 nucleotides are TGTGCCAGCAGTTACTACGAGGGAACGGGGGCCAACGTCCTGACTTTC. The encoded protein is CASSYYEGTGANVLTF. J is TRBJ2-6 and V is TRBV6-5, with D perhaps TRBD2 (5 bases). Germline CDR1 is MNHEY and CDR2 is SVGAGI. The CDR3 loop spans 16 amino acids. Deletions cut 1 base from V and 4 bases from J, with 11 bases between.

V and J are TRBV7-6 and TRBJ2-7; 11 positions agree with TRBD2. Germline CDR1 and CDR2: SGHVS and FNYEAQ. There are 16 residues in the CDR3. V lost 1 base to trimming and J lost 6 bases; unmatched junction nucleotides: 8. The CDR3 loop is CASSLGLAGLESEQYF. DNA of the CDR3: TGTGCCAGCAGCTTAGGACTAGCGGGGCTCGAGAGCGAGCAGTACTTC.

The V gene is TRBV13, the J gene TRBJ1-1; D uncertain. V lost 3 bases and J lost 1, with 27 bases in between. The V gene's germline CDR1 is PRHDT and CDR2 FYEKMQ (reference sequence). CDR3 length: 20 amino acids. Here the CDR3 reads CASSFKAGEAVMTQNTEAFF. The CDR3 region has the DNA TGTGCCAGCAGCTTCAAGGCGGGAGAGGCGGTAATGACTCAGAACACTGAAGCTTTCTTT.

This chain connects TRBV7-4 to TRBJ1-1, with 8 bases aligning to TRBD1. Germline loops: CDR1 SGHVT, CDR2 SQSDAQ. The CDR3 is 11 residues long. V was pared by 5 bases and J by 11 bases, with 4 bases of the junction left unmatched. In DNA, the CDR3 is TGTGCCAGCAGCGGGGACAGGATGGCTTTCTTT. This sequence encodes CASSGDRMAFF.

The CDR3 reads CASSNPGQLPETQYF. CDR3 coding DNA: TGTGCCAGCAGTAACCCGGGACAGCTACCAGAGACCCAGTACTTC. The genes are TRBV6-6 and TRBJ2-5; TRBD1 matches at 7 bases. The CDR3 has 15 residues. Germline-derived CDR1 and CDR2 are MNHNY and SVGAGI (reference sequence). The V and J ends lost 5 bases and 4 bases, in that order; junction bases with no gene match: 10.

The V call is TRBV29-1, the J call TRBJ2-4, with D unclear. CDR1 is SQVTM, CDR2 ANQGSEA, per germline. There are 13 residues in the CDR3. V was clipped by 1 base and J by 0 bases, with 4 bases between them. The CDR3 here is CSVEAKAKNIQYF. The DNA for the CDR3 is TGCAGCGTTGAAGCTAAAGCCAAAAACATTCAGTACTTC. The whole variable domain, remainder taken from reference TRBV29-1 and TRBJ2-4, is SAVISQKPSRDICQRGTSLTIQCQVDSQVTMMFWYRQQPGQSLTLIATANQGSEATYESGFVIDKFPISRPNLTFSTLTVSNMSPEDSSIYLCSVEAKAKNIQYFGAGTRLSVL.

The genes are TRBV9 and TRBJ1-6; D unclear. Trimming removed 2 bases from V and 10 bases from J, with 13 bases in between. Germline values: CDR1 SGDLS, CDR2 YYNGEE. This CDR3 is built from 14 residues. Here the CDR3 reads CASSVEGANSPLHF. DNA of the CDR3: TGTGCCAGCAGCGTTGAGGGTGCAAACTCACCCCTCCACTTT. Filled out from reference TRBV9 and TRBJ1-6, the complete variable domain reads DSGVTQTPKHLITATGQRVTLRCSPRSGDLSVYWYQQSLDQGLQFLIQYYNGEERAKGNILERFSAQQFPDLHSELNLSSLELGDSALYFCASSVEGANSPLHFGNGTRLTVT.

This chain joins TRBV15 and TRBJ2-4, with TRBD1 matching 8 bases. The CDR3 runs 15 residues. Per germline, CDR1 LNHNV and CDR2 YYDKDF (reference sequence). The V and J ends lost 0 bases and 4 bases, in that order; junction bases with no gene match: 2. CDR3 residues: CATSRDWTGKNIQYF. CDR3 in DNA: TGTGCCACCAGCAGAGATTGGACAGGGAAAAACATTCAGTACTTC.

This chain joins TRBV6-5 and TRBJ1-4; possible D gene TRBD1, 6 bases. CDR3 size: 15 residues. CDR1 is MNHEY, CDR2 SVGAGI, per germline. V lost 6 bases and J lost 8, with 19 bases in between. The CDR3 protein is CASRSLRGAREKLFF. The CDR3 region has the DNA TGTGCCAGCAGATCTCTCCGGGGGGCCCGGGAAAAACTGTTTTTT.

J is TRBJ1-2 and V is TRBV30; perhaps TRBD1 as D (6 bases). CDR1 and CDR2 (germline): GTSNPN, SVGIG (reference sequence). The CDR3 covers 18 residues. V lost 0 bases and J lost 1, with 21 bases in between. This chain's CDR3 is CAWSVLEGFGRGNYGYTF. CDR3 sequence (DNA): TGTGCCTGGAGTGTACTAGAAGGTTTTGGCAGGGGTAACTATGGCTACACCTTC. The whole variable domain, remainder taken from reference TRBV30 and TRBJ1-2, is SQTIHQWPATLVQPVGSPLSLECTVEGTSNPNLYWYRQAAGRGLQLLFYSVGIGQISSEVPQNLSASRPQDRQFILSSKKLLLSDSGFYLCAWSVLEGFGRGNYGYTFGSGTRLTVV.

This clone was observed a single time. CDR3 region: CASSARGVDTEAFF. The CDR3 bases are TGTGCCAGCAGTGCCCGGGGTGTGGACACTGAAGCTTTCTTT. The rearrangement links TRBV6-5 to TRBJ1-1, with D hard to call. Germline CDR1 reads MNHEY; CDR2 reads SVGAGI. Trimming shortened V by 5 bases and J by 3 bases, and 13 bases separated the two germline ends. The CDR3 sequence is 14 residues long.

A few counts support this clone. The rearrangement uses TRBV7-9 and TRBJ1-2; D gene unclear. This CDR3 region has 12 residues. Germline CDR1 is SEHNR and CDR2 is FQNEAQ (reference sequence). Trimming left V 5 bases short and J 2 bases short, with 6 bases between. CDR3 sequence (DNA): TGTGCCAGCAGCCACATCAACTATGGCTACACCTTC. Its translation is CASSHINYGYTF.

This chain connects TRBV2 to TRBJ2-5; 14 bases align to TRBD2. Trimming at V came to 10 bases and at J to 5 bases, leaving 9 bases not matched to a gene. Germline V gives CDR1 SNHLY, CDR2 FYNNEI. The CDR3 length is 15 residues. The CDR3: CATPTSGGGEETQYF. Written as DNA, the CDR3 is TGTGCCACCCCGACTAGCGGGGGGGGAGAGGAGACCCAGTACTTC.